The entry below gives a single T cell receptor beta chain sequence along with its context. The antigen is not known. This entry is derived from a study of OX40 agonist ivuxolimab in advanced cancers. Study as a whole: All patients had ivuxolimab intravenously every 2 weeks at 0.01 to 10 mg/kg.

Patients were excluded for autoimmune disease history or systemic immunosuppression. Study observations and caveats: A proportion of nonresponders additionally exhibited low normalized T-cell clonal expansion.

The assay was immunoSEQ multiplex PCR, and TCRdb's table has in-frame clones only and misses some. The sample yields roughly 86,000 clones, approximately 90% seen once. Germline CDR1 reads SGHTA; CDR2 reads FQGNSA. The CDR3 covers 15 residues. The clonotype originates from an adult with an advanced solid tumor such as melanoma, head and neck, liver or kidney cancer. The chain carries TRBV7-2 and TRBJ2-5, with 7 bases matching TRBD2. The J call may be incorrect, as the DNA end agrees better with TRBJ2-7. The specimen was CD4+ or CD8+ T cells sorted from blood, collected in a trial of the OX40 agonist ivuxolimab. CDR3 DNA sequence: TGTGCCAGCAGCAATGGGGAGGGAGAAACTTACGAGCAGTACTTC. This encodes CASSNGEGETYEQYF.